This T cell receptor beta chain was profiled in a study of T cells in Graves' hyperthyroidism and ophthalmopathy. TCR beta CDR3 regions were amplified from RNA transcripts. In the first-round RT-PCR of the TCR CDR3, the HTBI primer set was used. TCRdb re-called the multiplex PCR reads through MiXCR, storing one row per CDR3 protein. The table lists around 620,000 distinct CDR3 sequences, 15% to 20% of them singletons. Stable Graves' hyperthyroidism meant no ophthalmopathy progression within 18 months. Patients were excluded because of uncontrolled infection, other autoimmune disease, pregnancy or lactation. From more than 9 ml of fresh peripheral blood, PBMCs were isolated. This clonotype showed up just a few times. Its target is unknown. Germline CDR1 is SGHRS and CDR2 is YFSETQ. The CDR3 contains 17 residues. With V trimmed by 3 bases and J by 3 bases, 13 bases remained unmatched. The study, taken as a whole, reports: The authors' 13 V-J model separated ophthalmopathy from stable hyperthyroidism.

This sequence was found in a woman aged 25 to 45 with Graves' hyperthyroidism. The sample consisted of blood. This sequence joins TRBV5-1 and TRBJ2-7, with 9 bases matching TRBD1. As DNA, the CDR3 is TGCGCCAGCAGCTCAGGTACCCCCGGGACAGGGTTCTACGAGCAGTACTTC. This codes for CASSSGTPGTGFYEQYF.